This T cell receptor beta chain was sequenced for a study of blood T cells in healthy people across ages. Study findings and constraints: Aged donors had fewer naive CD4+ cells and lower diversity than long-lived donors. Age advanced and TCR beta diversity per million T cells fell, roughly linearly.

This clonotype was detected ten times or more. Its antigen is as yet unknown. Together with a sample-barcoded 5' primer, a J-beta primer mix was included in a second PCR lasting about 7 to 12 cycles. TCRdb re-called the 5' RACE reads with MiXCR, one entry per CDR3 protein. The data show about 970,000 distinct CDR3 sequences, approximately 50% seen once. V was clipped by 7 bases and J by 1 base; unmatched bases: 13. Germline values: CDR1 SQVTM, CDR2 ANQGSEA. The CDR3 runs to 16 residues. The TCR originated in a woman aged 55-69 years in good health. Source material: blood. This sequence joins TRBV29-1 and TRBJ2-4; 7 positions agree with TRBD2. As DNA, the CDR3 is TGCAGCGCGGCCGGGACTACCCCTAATGCCAAAAACATTCAGTACTTC. Its translation: CSAAGTTPNAKNIQYF.